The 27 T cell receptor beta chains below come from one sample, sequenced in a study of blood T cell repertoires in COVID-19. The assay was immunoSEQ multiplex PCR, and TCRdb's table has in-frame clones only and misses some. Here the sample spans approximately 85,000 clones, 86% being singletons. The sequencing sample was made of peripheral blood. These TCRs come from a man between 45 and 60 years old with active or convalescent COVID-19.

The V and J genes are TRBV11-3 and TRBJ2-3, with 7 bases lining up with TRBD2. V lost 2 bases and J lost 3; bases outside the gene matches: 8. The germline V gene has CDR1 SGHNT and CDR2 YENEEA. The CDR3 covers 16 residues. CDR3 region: CASSLIGGSGTDTQYF. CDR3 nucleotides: TGTGCCAGCAGCTTAATCGGCGGGAGTGGAACAGATACGCAGTATTTT.

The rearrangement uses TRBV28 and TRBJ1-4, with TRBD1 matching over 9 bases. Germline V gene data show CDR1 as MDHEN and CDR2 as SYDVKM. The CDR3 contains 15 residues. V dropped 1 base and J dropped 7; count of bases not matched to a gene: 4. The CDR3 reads CASSLLRQGVEKLFF. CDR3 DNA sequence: TGTGCCAGCAGTTTATTGAGACAGGGGGTTGAAAAACTGTTTTTT.

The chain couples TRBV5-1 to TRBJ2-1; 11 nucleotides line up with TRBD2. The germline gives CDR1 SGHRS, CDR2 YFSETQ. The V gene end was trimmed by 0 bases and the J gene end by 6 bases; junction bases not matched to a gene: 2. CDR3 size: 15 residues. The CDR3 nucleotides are TGCGCCAGCAGCTTGGCCGGGACTAGCGGCAATGAGCAGTTCTTC. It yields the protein CASSLAGTSGNEQFF.

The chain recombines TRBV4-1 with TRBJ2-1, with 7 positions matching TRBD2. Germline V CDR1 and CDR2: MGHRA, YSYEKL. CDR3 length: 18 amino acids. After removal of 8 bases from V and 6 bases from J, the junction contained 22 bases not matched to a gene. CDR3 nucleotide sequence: TGCGCCAGCGCTCAAGGGATCCTTCGGCGGGAGAGCGGCAATGAGCAGTTCTTC. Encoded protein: CASAQGILRRESGNEQFF.

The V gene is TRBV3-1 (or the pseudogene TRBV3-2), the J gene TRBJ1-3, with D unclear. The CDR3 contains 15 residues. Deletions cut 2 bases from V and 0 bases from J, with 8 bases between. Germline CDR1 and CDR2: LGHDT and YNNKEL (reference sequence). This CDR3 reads CASSQNQDSGNTIYF. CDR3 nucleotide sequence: TGTGCCAGCAGCCAAAATCAGGACTCTGGAAACACCATATATTTT.

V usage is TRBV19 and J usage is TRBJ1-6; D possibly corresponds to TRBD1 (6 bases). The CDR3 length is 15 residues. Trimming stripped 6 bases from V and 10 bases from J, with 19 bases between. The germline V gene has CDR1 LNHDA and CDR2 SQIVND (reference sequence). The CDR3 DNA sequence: TGTGCCAGTAGCAAAAACGGGGAAAGGGGGTCACCCCTCCACTTT. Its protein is CASSKNGERGSPLHF.

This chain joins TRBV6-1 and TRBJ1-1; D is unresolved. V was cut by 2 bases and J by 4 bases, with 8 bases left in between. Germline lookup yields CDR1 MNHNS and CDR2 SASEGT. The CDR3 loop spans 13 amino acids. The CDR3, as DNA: TGTGCCAGCAGTGAATTTGGAGTCACTGAAGCTTTCTTT. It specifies CASSEFGVTEAFF.

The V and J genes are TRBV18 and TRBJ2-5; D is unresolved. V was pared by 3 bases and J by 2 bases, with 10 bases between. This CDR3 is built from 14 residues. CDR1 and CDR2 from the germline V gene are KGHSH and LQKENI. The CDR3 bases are TGTGCCAGCTCACCGAGGAGCCTACAAGAGACCCAGTACTTC. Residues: CASSPRSLQETQYF.

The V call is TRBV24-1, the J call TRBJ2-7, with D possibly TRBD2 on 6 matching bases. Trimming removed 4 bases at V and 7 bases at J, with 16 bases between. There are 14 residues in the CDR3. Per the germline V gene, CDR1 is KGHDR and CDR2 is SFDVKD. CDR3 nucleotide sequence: TGTGCCACCAGTGACGGGAGAGGTATAAGAGAGCAGTACTTC. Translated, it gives CATSDGRGIREQYF.

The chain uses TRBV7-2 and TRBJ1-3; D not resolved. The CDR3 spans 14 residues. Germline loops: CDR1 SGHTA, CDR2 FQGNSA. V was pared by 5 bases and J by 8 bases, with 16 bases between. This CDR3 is CASSEDPPGDTIYF. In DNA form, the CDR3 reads TGTGCCAGCAGCGAAGACCCCCCCGGAGACACCATATATTTT.

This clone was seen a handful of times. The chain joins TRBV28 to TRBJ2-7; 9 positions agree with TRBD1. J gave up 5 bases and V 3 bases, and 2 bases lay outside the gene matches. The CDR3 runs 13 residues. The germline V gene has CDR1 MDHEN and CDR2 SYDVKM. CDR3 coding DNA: TGTGCCAGCAGTTTTCGACAGGGGGACGAGCAGTACTTC. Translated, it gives CASSFRQGDEQYF. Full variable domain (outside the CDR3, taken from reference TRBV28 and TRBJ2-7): DVKVTQSSRYLVKRTGEKVFLECVQDMDHENMFWYRQDPGLGLRLIYFSYDVKMKEKGDIPEGYSVSREKKERFSLILESASTNQTSMYLCASSFRQGDEQYFGPGTRLTVT.

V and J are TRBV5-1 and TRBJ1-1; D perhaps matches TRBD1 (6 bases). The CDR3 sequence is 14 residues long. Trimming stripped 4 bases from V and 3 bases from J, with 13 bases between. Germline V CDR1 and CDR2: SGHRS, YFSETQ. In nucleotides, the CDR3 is TGCGCCAGCAGCCCGATGGGGGCCTACACTGAAGCTTTCTTT. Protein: CASSPMGAYTEAFF.

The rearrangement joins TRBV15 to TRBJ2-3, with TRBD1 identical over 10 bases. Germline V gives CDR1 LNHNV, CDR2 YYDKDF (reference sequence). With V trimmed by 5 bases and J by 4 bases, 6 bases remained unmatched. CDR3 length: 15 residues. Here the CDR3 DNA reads TGTGCCACCAGCGTGGACAGGGGGATCCCAGATACGCAGTATTTT. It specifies CATSVDRGIPDTQYF.

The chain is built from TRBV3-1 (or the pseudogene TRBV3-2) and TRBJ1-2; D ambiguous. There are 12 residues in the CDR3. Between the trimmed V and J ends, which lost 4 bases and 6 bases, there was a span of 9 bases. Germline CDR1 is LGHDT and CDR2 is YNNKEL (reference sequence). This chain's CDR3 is CASSRGDHGYTF. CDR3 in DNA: TGTGCCAGCAGCCGAGGAGACCATGGCTACACCTTC.

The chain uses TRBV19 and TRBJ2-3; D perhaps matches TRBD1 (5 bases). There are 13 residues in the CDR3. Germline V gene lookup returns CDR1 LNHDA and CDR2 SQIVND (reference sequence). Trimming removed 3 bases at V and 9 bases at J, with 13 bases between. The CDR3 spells CASSIDRALTQYF. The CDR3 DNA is TGTGCCAGTAGTATCGACAGAGCCCTCACGCAGTATTTT.

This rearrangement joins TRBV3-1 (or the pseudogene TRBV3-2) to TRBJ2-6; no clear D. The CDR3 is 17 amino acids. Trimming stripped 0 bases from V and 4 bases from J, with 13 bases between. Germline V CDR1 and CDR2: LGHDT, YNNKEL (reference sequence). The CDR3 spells CASSQDFRSSGANVLTF. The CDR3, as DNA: TGTGCCAGCAGCCAAGATTTTCGTTCCTCGGGGGCCAACGTCCTGACTTTC.

The CDR3 sequence is CASSVSGRNTIYF. DNA of the CDR3: TGTGCCAGCAGCGTATCGGGGAGAAACACCATATATTTT. V is TRBV9 and J is TRBJ1-3; no definite D call. There are 13 residues in the CDR3. Between the trimmed V and J ends, which lost 1 base and 5 bases, there was a span of 7 bases. Looked up from germline, CDR1 is SGDLS and CDR2 is YYNGEE.

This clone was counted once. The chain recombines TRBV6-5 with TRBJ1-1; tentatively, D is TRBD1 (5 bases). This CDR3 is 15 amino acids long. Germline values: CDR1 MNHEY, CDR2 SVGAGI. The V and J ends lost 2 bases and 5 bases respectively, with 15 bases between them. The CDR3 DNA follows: TGTGCCAGCAGTTACCCCGTAGTCGGGGGAACTGAAGCTTTCTTT. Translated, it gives CASSYPVVGGTEAFF.

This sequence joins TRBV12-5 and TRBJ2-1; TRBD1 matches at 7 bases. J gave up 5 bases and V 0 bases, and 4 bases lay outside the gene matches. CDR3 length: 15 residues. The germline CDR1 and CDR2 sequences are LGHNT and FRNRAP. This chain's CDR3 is CASGLVKGANNEQFF. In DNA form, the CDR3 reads TGTGCTAGTGGTTTGGTCAAGGGGGCTAACAATGAGCAGTTCTTC.

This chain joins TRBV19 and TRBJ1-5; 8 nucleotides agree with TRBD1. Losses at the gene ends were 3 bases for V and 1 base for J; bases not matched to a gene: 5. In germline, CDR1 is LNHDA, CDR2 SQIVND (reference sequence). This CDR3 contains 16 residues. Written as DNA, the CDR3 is TGTGCCAGTAGTATTCAGGGGGCGGGGAGCAATCAGCCCCAGCATTTT. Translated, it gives CASSIQGAGSNQPQHF.

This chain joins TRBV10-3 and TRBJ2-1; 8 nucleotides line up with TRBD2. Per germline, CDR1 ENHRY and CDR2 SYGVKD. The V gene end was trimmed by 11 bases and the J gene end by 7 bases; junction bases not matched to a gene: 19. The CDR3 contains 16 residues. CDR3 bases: TGTGCCTCGGGAGGGGGGAAGGGGTTACGGTTAAATGAGCAGTTCTTC. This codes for CASGGGKGLRLNEQFF.

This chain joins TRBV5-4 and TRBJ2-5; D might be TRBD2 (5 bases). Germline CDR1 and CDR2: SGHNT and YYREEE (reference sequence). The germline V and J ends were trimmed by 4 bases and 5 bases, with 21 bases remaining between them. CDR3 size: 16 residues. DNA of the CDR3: TGTGCCAGCAGCGCCTACGCTAGGGATTCGGGGGAGACCCAGTACTTC. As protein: CASSAYARDSGETQYF.

Here the CDR3 reads CASSIVPSGPGELFF. Written as DNA, the CDR3 is TGTGCCAGTAGTATAGTACCTAGCGGGCCCGGGGAGCTGTTTTTT. The rearrangement joins TRBV19 to TRBJ2-2; 8 bases agree with TRBD2. Germline V gene sequence: CDR1 LNHDA, CDR2 SQIVND (reference sequence). V gave up 1 base and J gave up 6 bases; unmatched junction bases: 4. The CDR3 is 15 amino acids.

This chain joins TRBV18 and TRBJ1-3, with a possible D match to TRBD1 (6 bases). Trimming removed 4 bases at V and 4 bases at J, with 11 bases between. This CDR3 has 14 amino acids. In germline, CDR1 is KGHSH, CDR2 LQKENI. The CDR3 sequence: CASSLPGDGNTIYF. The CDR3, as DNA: TGTGCCAGCTCACTCCCAGGGGACGGAAACACCATATATTTT. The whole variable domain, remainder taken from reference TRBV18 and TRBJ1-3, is NAGVMQNPRHLVRRRGQEARLRCSPMKGHSHVYWYRQLPEEGLKFMVYLQKENIIDESGMPKERFSAEFPKEGPSILRIQQVVRGDSAAYFCASSLPGDGNTIYFGEGSWLTVV.

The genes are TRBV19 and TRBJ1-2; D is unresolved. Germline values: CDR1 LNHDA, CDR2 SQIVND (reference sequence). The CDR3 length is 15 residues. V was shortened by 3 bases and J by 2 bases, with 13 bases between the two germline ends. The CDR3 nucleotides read TGTGCCAGTAGTATGTCGTTTTCCGAGAACTATGGCTACACCTTC. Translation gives CASSMSFSENYGYTF.

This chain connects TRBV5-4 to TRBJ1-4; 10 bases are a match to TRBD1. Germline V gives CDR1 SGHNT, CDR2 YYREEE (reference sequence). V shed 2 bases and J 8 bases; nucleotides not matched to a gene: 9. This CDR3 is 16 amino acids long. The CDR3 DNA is TGTGCCAGCAGCTTAAAAGGACAGGGGGAAGGGGAAAAACTGTTTTTT. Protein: CASSLKGQGEGEKLFF.

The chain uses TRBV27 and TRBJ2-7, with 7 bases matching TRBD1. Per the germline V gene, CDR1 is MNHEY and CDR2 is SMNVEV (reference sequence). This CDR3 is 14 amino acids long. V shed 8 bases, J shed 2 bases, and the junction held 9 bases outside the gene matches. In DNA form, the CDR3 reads TGTGCCAGCCGCCCCTGGGACAGACCCTACGAGCAGTACTTC. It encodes CASRPWDRPYEQYF.